A single T cell receptor (beta chain) is shown here with its context. As yet, its antigen is unknown. Trimming removed 3 bases at V and 5 bases at J, with 17 bases between. Germline CDR1 reads KGHSH; CDR2 reads LQKENI. The CDR3 covers 16 residues. The data derive from a study of siplizumab effects on memory and regulatory T cells. Overall study context: The pairing of mixed lymphocyte reactions set siplizumab at 0.95 to 1 ug/mL against the absence of drug. Overall study results and limits: It was never confirmed that proliferating Tregs from siplizumab cultures were suppressive.

The repertoire was sequenced with immunoSEQ multiplex PCR; TCRdb's copy has only in-frame clones and lacks some. Seen here are approximately 16,000 clones, around 40% observed once, and the top ten hold approximately 8%. An approximately 6-day coculture at 37°C was performed with the mixed lymphocyte reaction cells. This chain connects TRBV18 to TRBJ1-5; D not resolved. The sequencing sample was made of CFSE-low (dividing) CD4+ T cells sorted from an allogeneic mixed lymphocyte reaction. This receptor was obtained from a human donor in good health; the cells came from an allogeneic mixed lymphocyte reaction. Some clones in this sample may be carry-over from other donors' samples. The CDR3 nucleotides are TGTGCCAGCTCACCGTCTTTACTGGGTACAGATCAGCCCCAGCATTTT. Protein sequence: CASSPSLLGTDQPQHF.